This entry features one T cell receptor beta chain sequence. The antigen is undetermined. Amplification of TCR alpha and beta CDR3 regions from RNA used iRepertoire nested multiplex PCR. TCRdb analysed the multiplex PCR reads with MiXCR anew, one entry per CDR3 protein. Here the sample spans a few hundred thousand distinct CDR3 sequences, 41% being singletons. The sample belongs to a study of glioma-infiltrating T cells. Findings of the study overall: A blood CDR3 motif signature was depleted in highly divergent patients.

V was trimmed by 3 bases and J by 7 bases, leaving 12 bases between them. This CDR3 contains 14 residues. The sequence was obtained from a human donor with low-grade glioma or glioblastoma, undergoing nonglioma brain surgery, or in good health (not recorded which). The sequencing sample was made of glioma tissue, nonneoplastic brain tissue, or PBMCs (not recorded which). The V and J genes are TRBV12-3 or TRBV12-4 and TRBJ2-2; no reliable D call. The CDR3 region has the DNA TGTGCCAGCAGTTTGGGCACAGCCGGCGGGGAGCTGTTTTTT. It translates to CASSLGTAGGELFF.